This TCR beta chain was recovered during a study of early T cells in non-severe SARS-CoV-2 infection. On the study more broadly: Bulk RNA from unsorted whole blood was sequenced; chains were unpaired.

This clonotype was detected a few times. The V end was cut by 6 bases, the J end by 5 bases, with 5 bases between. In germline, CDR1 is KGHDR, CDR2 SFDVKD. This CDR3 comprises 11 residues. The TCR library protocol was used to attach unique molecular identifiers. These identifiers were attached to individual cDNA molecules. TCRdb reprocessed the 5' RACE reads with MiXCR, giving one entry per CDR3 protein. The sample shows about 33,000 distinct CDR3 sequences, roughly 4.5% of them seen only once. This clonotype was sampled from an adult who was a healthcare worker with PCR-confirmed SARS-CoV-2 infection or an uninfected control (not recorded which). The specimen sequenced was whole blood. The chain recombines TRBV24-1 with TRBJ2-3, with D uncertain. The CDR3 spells CATSRQDTQYF. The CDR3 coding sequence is TGTGCCACCAGTCGTCAAGATACGCAGTATTTT.